Listed here are 27 T cell receptor beta chains from one sample, sequenced in a study of blood T cell repertoires in COVID-19. Sequencing was performed with immunoSEQ multiplex PCR; in TCRdb, only in-frame clones are kept and a portion is missing. The repertoire holds around 200,000 clones, with over 75% as singletons. The sequenced sample consisted of peripheral blood. The receptors derive from an elderly woman with active or convalescent COVID-19.

The rearrangement joins TRBV5-4 to TRBJ1-2, with D unresolved. Germline V gene data show CDR1 as SGHNT and CDR2 as YYREEE (reference sequence). V lost 1 base and J 8 bases, leaving 12 bases between the germline ends. The CDR3 spans 13 residues. For the CDR3, the DNA is TGTGCCAGCAGCTTGCCCGCGGGAAGGGGCTACACCTTC. This sequence encodes CASSLPAGRGYTF. The full variable domain, in which reference TRBV5-4 and TRBJ1-2 provide the parts outside the CDR3, is ETGVTQSPTHLIKTRGQQVTLRCSSQSGHNTVSWYQQALGQGPQFIFQYYREEENGRGNFPPRFSGLQFPNYSSELNVNALELDDSALYLCASSLPAGRGYTFGSGTRLTVV.

The J gene is TRBJ2-7, the V gene TRBV28; TRBD2 is a possible D gene (6 bases). Germline V gives CDR1 MDHEN, CDR2 SYDVKM. V lost 5 bases, J lost 6 bases, and 11 bases lay in between. CDR3 length equals 12 residues. The chain's CDR3 is CASSELAGEQYF. For the CDR3, the DNA is TGTGCCAGCAGTGAACTAGCAGGCGAGCAGTACTTC.

The V gene is TRBV5-1, the J gene TRBJ2-5; TRBD2 matches at 7 bases. CDR1 is SGHRS and CDR2 is YFSETQ in the germline V gene. The CDR3 totals 14 residues. The V segment lost 2 bases and the J segment 5 bases; nucleotides outside the gene matches: 6. CDR3 DNA sequence: TGCGCCAGCAGCTTCTCGGGGGGAGGGGAGACCCAGTACTTC. It yields the protein CASSFSGGGETQYF.

V and J are TRBV7-9 and TRBJ1-1; no clear D. The V gene's germline CDR1 is SEHNR and CDR2 FQNEAQ (reference sequence). The CDR3 covers 14 residues. V shed 1 base and J shed 3 bases, with 9 bases lying between them. The CDR3 protein is CASSLVRRDTEAFF. The CDR3 region has the DNA TGTGCCAGCAGCTTAGTTCGTCGGGACACTGAAGCTTTCTTT.

The gene calls are TRBV4-3 and TRBJ1-6, with D possibly being TRBD1 (5 bases). The CDR3 loop spans 13 amino acids. Trimming removed 1 base from V and 10 bases from J, with 8 bases in between. CDR1 LGHNA and CDR2 YSLEER come from the germline V gene. The CDR3 DNA follows: TGCGCCAGCAGCCAAGTTGACAGATCACCCCTCCACTTT. It codes for CASSQVDRSPLHF.

The rearrangement joins TRBV5-1 to TRBJ1-6; D remains ambiguous. Deletions cut 0 bases from V and 7 bases from J, with 8 bases between. This CDR3 is 14 amino acids long. Looked up from germline, CDR1 is SGHRS and CDR2 is YFSETQ. The CDR3 reads CASSLDGENSPLHF. The CDR3 DNA follows: TGCGCCAGCAGCTTGGACGGGGAAAATTCACCCCTCCACTTT.

The genes are TRBV7-2 and TRBJ2-1; 14 nucleotides line up with TRBD2. CDR1 is SGHTA, CDR2 FQGNSA, per germline. The CDR3 length is 15 residues. J lost 8 bases, V lost 5 bases, and 5 bases had no gene match. CDR3 region: CASSPTSGGAYEQFF. CDR3 DNA sequence: TGTGCCAGCAGCCCGACTAGCGGGGGGGCCTATGAGCAGTTCTTC.

This chain joins TRBV29-1 and TRBJ1-2, with D perhaps matching TRBD1 (5 bases). The V end lost 4 bases, the J end lost 3 bases, and 12 bases lay between the germline ends. Germline values: CDR1 SQVTM, CDR2 ANQGSEA. The CDR3 totals 13 residues. CDR3: CSVGLGDYYGYTF. The CDR3 region has the DNA TGCAGCGTTGGTTTGGGGGACTACTATGGCTACACCTTC.

This chain connects TRBV6-5 to TRBJ2-1; TRBD1 matches at 8 bases. The V and J ends lost 5 bases and 5 bases, in that order; junction bases with no gene match: 8. This CDR3 has 15 residues. Looked up from germline, CDR1 is MNHEY and CDR2 is SVGAGI. The CDR3 nucleotides read TGTGCCAGCAGTCTCCGGGACAGGAGCAACAATGAGCAGTTCTTC. This encodes CASSLRDRSNNEQFF.

The rearrangement links TRBV19 to TRBJ2-2; TRBD2 aligns across 13 bases. The CDR3 has 15 amino acids. V trimming: 9 bases; J trimming: 8 bases; junction bases outside the gene matches: 9. Germline V CDR1 and CDR2: LNHDA, SQIVND (reference sequence). The CDR3, as DNA: TGTGCCAGCAAGAGACTAGCGGGGGGAAGTGGGGAGCTGTTTTTT. Protein: CASKRLAGGSGELFF.

V usage is TRBV2 and J usage is TRBJ1-2, with TRBD1 identical over 10 bases. The CDR3 runs 15 residues. V lost 5 bases, J lost 7 bases, and 10 bases stayed unmatched. Germline V gene data show CDR1 as SNHLY and CDR2 as FYNNEI. Written as DNA, the CDR3 is TGTGCCAGCAGTCTTGGGACAGGGGACTCGGGTGGCTACACCTTC. Its translation is CASSLGTGDSGGYTF. Full variable domain (remainder filled in from reference TRBV2 and TRBJ1-2): EPEVTQTPSHQVTQMGQEVILRCVPISNHLYFYWYRQILGQKVEFLVSFYNNEISEKSEIFDDQFSVERPDGSNFTLKIRSTKLEDSAMYFCASSLGTGDSGGYTFGSGTRLTVV.

This clone showed up just once. The chain joins TRBV28 to TRBJ1-4, with TRBD1 identical over 7 bases. V lost 5 bases, J lost 7 bases, and 13 bases stayed unmatched. CDR1 and CDR2 (germline): MDHEN, SYDVKM. CDR3 size: 16 residues. This CDR3 is CASSPLDRVVGEKLFF. The CDR3, as DNA: TGTGCCAGCAGTCCTCTCGACAGGGTGGTTGGTGAAAAACTGTTTTTT.

This chain uses TRBV20-1 with TRBJ2-7; 8 bases line up with TRBD2. The J segment lost 6 bases and the V segment lost 3 bases, leaving 10 bases of the junction unmatched. CDR3 size: 14 residues. The germline CDR1 and CDR2 sequences are DFQATT and SNEGSKA (reference sequence). The CDR3 region has the DNA TGCAGTGCTAGTCATCGGGGGGGGAATGGCGAGCAGTACTTC. Translating it yields CSASHRGGNGEQYF.

J is TRBJ2-7 and V is TRBV28; D is perhaps TRBD1 (5 bases). The CDR3 totals 13 residues. Trimming left V 10 bases short and J 4 bases short, with 17 bases between. Per the germline V gene, CDR1 is MDHEN and CDR2 is SYDVKM. The CDR3 nucleotides are TGTGCCACCAGAAAGGCAGGGTGGTACGAGCAGTACTTC. This sequence encodes CATRKAGWYEQYF. The full variable domain, completed using reference TRBV28 and TRBJ2-7, is DVKVTQSSRYLVKRTGEKVFLECVQDMDHENMFWYRQDPGLGLRLIYFSYDVKMKEKGDIPEGYSVSREKKERFSLILESASTNQTSMYLCATRKAGWYEQYFGPGTRLTVT.

The V and J genes are TRBV11-2 and TRBJ1-2, with D hard to call. The CDR3 is made up of 14 amino acids. CDR1 SGHAT and CDR2 FQNNGV come from the germline V gene. V dropped 1 base and J dropped 2 bases, with 8 bases sitting between them. In nucleotides, the CDR3 is TGTGCCAGCAGCTTAGGACTAACGAACTATGGCTACACCTTC. It yields the protein CASSLGLTNYGYTF.

This clone has just one count. The gene calls are TRBV3-1 (or the pseudogene TRBV3-2) and TRBJ1-1; D unclear. The CDR3 totals 13 residues. V lost 3 bases and J 5 bases, leaving 10 bases between the germline ends. Germline V CDR1 and CDR2: LGHDT, YNNKEL (reference sequence). The DNA of the CDR3 is TGTGCCAGCAGCCACCTGGGAGTTACTGAAGCTTTCTTT. It codes for CASSHLGVTEAFF.

The rearrangement links TRBV2 to TRBJ2-6; D unresolved. Trimming removed 1 base from V and 4 bases from J, with 11 bases in between. Germline assignment: CDR1 SNHLY and CDR2 FYNNEI. This CDR3 is built from 16 residues. In nucleotides, the CDR3 is TGTGCCAGCAGTGAAGTTCGCTCGAGGGGGGCCAACGTCCTGACTTTC. Its translation: CASSEVRSRGANVLTF.

The chain links TRBV6-5 to TRBJ1-1; TRBD1 agrees at 8 bases. After removal of 4 bases from V and 0 bases from J, the junction contained 7 bases not matched to a gene. The length of the CDR3 is 16 residues. Germline lookup yields CDR1 MNHEY and CDR2 SVGAGI. Here the CDR3 reads CASSWDRSSMNTEAFF. The CDR3 nucleotides read TGTGCCAGCAGTTGGGACAGGAGCTCCATGAACACTGAAGCTTTCTTT.

The chain couples TRBV5-6 to TRBJ1-2; weak D call: TRBD1 (5 bases). Deletions cut 0 bases from V and 3 bases from J, with 15 bases between. The CDR3 covers 16 residues. The germline gives CDR1 SGHDT, CDR2 YYEEEE. DNA of the CDR3: TGTGCCAGCAGCTTGGGACGCGGGGGGAAAGACTATGGCTACACCTTC. Translated, it gives CASSLGRGGKDYGYTF.

This clone was observed a few times. The gene calls are TRBV7-9 and TRBJ2-7; the D gene is possibly TRBD1 (5 bases). The CDR3 has 15 amino acids. Trimming left V 2 bases short and J 6 bases short, with 17 bases between. CDR1 and CDR2 (germline): SEHNR, FQNEAQ (reference sequence). CDR3 sequence reads: CASSLMGRPRGEQYF. The CDR3 DNA follows: TGTGCCAGCAGCTTAATGGGCAGGCCAAGGGGCGAGCAGTACTTC.

V is TRBV2 and J is TRBJ2-3; 12 bases fit TRBD2. This CDR3 is built from 14 residues. J gave up 5 bases and V 5 bases, and 2 bases lay outside the gene matches. Germline V gives CDR1 SNHLY, CDR2 FYNNEI. The CDR3 coding sequence is TGTGCCAGCAGTCTGACTAGCGGGGGAGATACGCAGTATTTT. It encodes CASSLTSGGDTQYF.

The chain recombines TRBV7-6 with TRBJ2-1, with 12 positions matching TRBD2. Germline values: CDR1 SGHVS, CDR2 FNYEAQ. Trimming removed 5 bases from V and 3 bases from J; junction bases left unmatched: 17. The CDR3 spans 20 residues. The DNA of the CDR3 is TGTGCCAGCAGCCGCAGGGGGCGGGCTAGCGGGGGGGCAAACTACAATGAGCAGTTCTTC. Its translation is CASSRRGRASGGANYNEQFF.

Only one count was recorded for this clone. The genes are TRBV9 and TRBJ2-5, with a tentative D call TRBD1 (6 bases). The ends were cut back, 0 bases at V and 5 bases at J, with 8 bases in the middle. The CDR3 runs 13 residues. Germline values: CDR1 SGDLS, CDR2 YYNGEE. The CDR3 DNA reads TGTGCCAGCAGCGTAGTGCAGGGGGAGACCCAGTACTTC. This gives the protein CASSVVQGETQYF.

This chain joins TRBV3-1 (or the pseudogene TRBV3-2) and TRBJ1-1, with 9 positions matching TRBD1. This CDR3 has 16 amino acids. V lost 4 bases and J lost 4; bases outside the gene matches: 10. Germline CDR1 reads LGHDT; CDR2 reads YNNKEL (reference sequence). CDR3 sequence reads: CASSRPGTGSSTEAFF. The CDR3 nucleotides read TGTGCCAGCAGCCGTCCCGGGACAGGGTCCAGCACTGAAGCTTTCTTT.

The DNA of the CDR3 is TGTGCCAGCAGTTTACGGTATGGGGGGGGGCAGTACTTC. Translated: CASSLRYGGGQYF. This chain uses TRBV27 with TRBJ2-7, with 7 bases aligning to TRBD2. The CDR3 contains 13 residues. Losses at the gene ends were 2 bases for V and 9 bases for J; bases not matched to a gene: 7. From germline, CDR1 is MNHEY and CDR2 SMNVEV (reference sequence).

Of note for this clone: The sample carries other DNA sequences with the same CDR3. This chain joins TRBV4-2 and TRBJ2-7, with no clear D. Per germline, CDR1 LGHNA and CDR2 YNFKEQ. The V end was cut by 1 base, the J end by 3 bases, with 4 bases between. This CDR3 has 12 amino acids. The CDR3 is CASSQVGYEQYF. CDR3 nucleotide sequence: TGTGCCAGCAGCCAAGTCGGCTACGAGCAGTACTTC.

This clone was seen just once. The CDR3 here is CATSRLGQTNEKLFF. The CDR3, as DNA: TGTGCCACCAGCAGATTGGGACAGACGAATGAAAAACTGTTTTTT. This rearrangement joins TRBV15 to TRBJ1-4; 7 nucleotides align to TRBD1. Germline V gene lookup returns CDR1 LNHNV and CDR2 YYDKDF (reference sequence). This CDR3 spans 15 amino acids. Unmatched junction bases numbered 5, after V lost 2 bases and J lost 5 bases.